These T cell receptor beta chains were read from a single sample in a study of early T cells in non-severe SARS-CoV-2 infection. TCRdb fed the 5' RACE reads into MiXCR, producing one record per CDR3 protein. The table shows under 85,000 distinct CDR3 sequences, with about 9.4% occurring only once. Sample: whole blood. The source of these receptors is an adult who was a healthcare worker with PCR-confirmed SARS-CoV-2 infection or an uninfected control (not recorded which). Both conserved end residues are trimmed from each CDR3. The D gene is left open where the match is weak.

D gene: NA
CDR3 length: 12
V gene: TRBV20-1
J gene: TRBJ2-1
CDR3 protein: SAHDITGREEQF

D gene: NA
CDR3 length: 12
V gene: TRBV20-1
J gene: TRBJ2-1
CDR3 protein: SAIRGGDIYEQF

D gene: NA
CDR3 length: 13
V gene: TRBV7-8
J gene: TRBJ2-2
CDR3 protein: ASSLAGGRTGELF

D gene: NA
CDR3 length: 10
V gene: TRBV29-1
J gene: TRBJ1-1
CDR3 protein: SVGSPPTEAF

D gene: NA
CDR3 length: 11
V gene: TRBV20-1
J gene: TRBJ1-6
CDR3 protein: SAEGKPNSPLH

D gene: TRBD2
CDR3 length: 13
V gene: TRBV4-3
J gene: TRBJ2-7
CDR3 protein: ASSQKTSGSYEQY

D gene: TRBD2
CDR3 length: 17
V gene: TRBV18
J gene: TRBJ2-1
CDR3 protein: ASSPKIGGAELRYNEQF

D gene: TRBD2
CDR3 length: 14
V gene: TRBV20-1
J gene: TRBJ2-7
CDR3 protein: SARDVGGGSTYEQY

D gene: NA
CDR3 length: 12
V gene: TRBV5-1
J gene: TRBJ1-4
CDR3 protein: ASSLDPTNEKLF

D gene: TRBD2
CDR3 length: 13
V gene: TRBV7-3
J gene: TRBJ2-1
CDR3 protein: ASSKTTSGSNEQF

D gene: NA
CDR3 length: 11
V gene: TRBV3-1
J gene: TRBJ2-5
CDR3 protein: ASSPDNQETQY

D gene: TRBD1
CDR3 length: 13
V gene: TRBV7-2
J gene: TRBJ2-7
CDR3 protein: ASSPGTVNSYEQY

D gene: NA
CDR3 length: 12
V gene: TRBV27
J gene: TRBJ1-1
CDR3 protein: ASRLWWGNTEAF

D gene: NA
CDR3 length: 11
V gene: TRBV5-1
J gene: TRBJ1-2
CDR3 protein: ASSSNGDYGYT

D gene: NA
CDR3 length: 13
V gene: TRBV27
J gene: TRBJ2-2
CDR3 protein: ASSPSTRDHGELF

D gene: NA
CDR3 length: 12
V gene: TRBV5-1
J gene: TRBJ1-2
CDR3 protein: ASSFEKGGNGYT

D gene: NA
CDR3 length: 10
V gene: TRBV5-5
J gene: TRBJ1-2
CDR3 protein: ASSPSTEGYT

D gene: NA
CDR3 length: 13
V gene: TRBV6-1
J gene: TRBJ2-2
CDR3 protein: ASGGRTGTSGELF

D gene: NA
CDR3 length: 12
V gene: TRBV6-1
J gene: TRBJ1-1
CDR3 protein: ASSRSRANTEAF

D gene: NA
CDR3 length: 13
V gene: TRBV5-6
J gene: TRBJ2-2
CDR3 protein: ASRRDSPNTGELF

D gene: NA
CDR3 length: 11
V gene: TRBV9
J gene: TRBJ2-1
CDR3 protein: ASSVGGADEQF

D gene: NA
CDR3 length: 13
V gene: TRBV6-5
J gene: TRBJ2-7
CDR3 protein: ASSLSGTDTYEQY

D gene: NA
CDR3 length: 11
V gene: TRBV29-1
J gene: TRBJ2-3
CDR3 protein: SVELGSTDTQY

D gene: NA
CDR3 length: 14
V gene: TRBV6-5
J gene: TRBJ2-2
CDR3 protein: ASSYSKSRDTGELF

D gene: NA
CDR3 length: 14
V gene: TRBV6-6
J gene: TRBJ1-5
CDR3 protein: ASSYSNRVGNQPQH

D gene: TRBD2
CDR3 length: 11
V gene: TRBV6-2/TRBV6-3
J gene: TRBJ2-1
CDR3 protein: AGRTSGNNEQF

D gene: TRBD1
CDR3 length: 14
V gene: TRBV7-8
J gene: TRBJ1-1
CDR3 protein: ASSLSGQGLNTEAF

D gene: NA
CDR3 length: 10
V gene: TRBV30
J gene: TRBJ1-2
CDR3 protein: ACATGPYGYT

D gene: TRBD2
CDR3 length: 16
V gene: TRBV29-1
J gene: TRBJ2-5
CDR3 protein: SVEGGLAGALYQETQY